These T cell receptor beta chains were read from a single sample in a study of blood T cell repertoires in COVID-19. The protocol was immunoSEQ multiplex PCR, while the TCRdb copy is restricted to in-frame clones and leaves out a portion. The sample lists 90,000 or so clones, about 88% seen once, with about 7.7% in the top ten. Source material: peripheral blood. The receptors here all came from a man in his sixties with acute or convalescent COVID-19. Both conserved end residues are part of each CDR3. A D gene is named only where the DNA matches it firmly. Rows may omit the clone size; those that give it use once, few, many or a size class.

D,J,V,size,DNA,CDR3
.,TRBJ2-4,TRBV5-4,.,TGTGCCAGCAGCTTTGGGGGGGCCAAAAACATTCAGTACTTC,CASSFGGAKNIQYF
TRBD1,TRBJ1-2,TRBV30,.,TGTGCCTGGACGACAGGGACCTTTGCCTACACCTTC,CAWTTGTFAYTF
.,TRBJ1-5,TRBV7-9,.,TGTGCCAGCAGCTTACCAGGGGCGTCTCAGCCCCAGCATTTT,CASSLPGASQPQHF
.,TRBJ2-1,TRBV21-1,once,TGTGCCAGCAGCAAGCGGAAGGGACTAGCGGGGGGCGAATACTTCTACAATGAGCAGTTCTTC,CASSKRKGLAGGEYFYNEQFF
.,TRBJ2-5,TRBV9,.,TGTGCCAGCAGCGTAGGATCAGGGACCCAGTACTTC,CASSVGSGTQYF
.,TRBJ2-3,TRBV11-3,.,TGTGCCAGCAGCGGCCAAACCAGGGGAAGCACAGATACGCAGTATTTT,CASSGQTRGSTDTQYF
.,TRBJ1-1,TRBV9,.,TGTGCCAGCAGCCCCCGCGGGGTCGCTGTTAGCACTGAAGCTTTCTTT,CASSPRGVAVSTEAFF
.,TRBJ1-1,TRBV21-1,.,TGTGCCAGCAGCGCCAGTATCAGTGCCAGGAACACTGAAGCTTTCTTT,CASSASISARNTEAFF
.,TRBJ1-1,TRBV5-6,.,TGTGCCAGCAGCTCATGGACGAGGGCAATGAGAAACACTGAAGCTTTCTTT,CASSSWTRAMRNTEAFF
TRBD1,TRBJ1-6,TRBV6-4,.,TGTGCCAGCAGCTGGGACAGAAATTCACCCCTCCACTTT,CASSWDRNSPLHF
TRBD2,TRBJ2-2,TRBV5-4,.,TGTGCCAGCAGCTTTATGGGAGGGTGGAGCACCGGGGAGCTGTTTTTT,CASSFMGGWSTGELFF
.,TRBJ2-7,TRBV3-1/TRBV3-2,few,TGTGCCAGCAGCCAAGGGGCTCCCCCTTACGAGCAGTACTTC,CASSQGAPPYEQYF
.,TRBJ2-7,TRBV27,once,TGTGCCAGCAGTTTCACAGGGTATCCCTTTTACGAGCAGTACTTC,CASSFTGYPFYEQYF
TRBD1,TRBJ2-7,TRBV2,.,TGTGCCAGCAGGGGGGGACAGGGGATTTCCTACGAGCAGTACTTC,CASRGGQGISYEQYF
.,TRBJ1-2,TRBV11-2,.,TGTGCCAGCAGCTTAGAGGCCAGGTCGGGAGGCTACACCTTC,CASSLEARSGGYTF
TRBD2,TRBJ2-1,TRBV5-1,.,TGCGCCAGCAGCACCCGGACTAGGTGGTACAATGAGCAGTTCTTC,CASSTRTRWYNEQFF
.,TRBJ1-2,TRBV5-1,.,TGCGCCAGCAGCTTGGAACCCACAGGGCCTCCTAACTATGGCTACACCTTC,CASSLEPTGPPNYGYTF
.,TRBJ1-1,TRBV18,.,TGTGCCAGCTCACCAGCAGTAAGAAACACTGAAGCTTTCTTT,CASSPAVRNTEAFF
TRBD1,TRBJ2-7,TRBV7-8,.,TGTGCCAGCAGCTTAATTGGGACAGGGTCCCACTTC,CASSLIGTGSHF
.,TRBJ1-1,TRBV19,.,TGTGCCAGTAGTCCTGAGGGGGTCACTGAAGCTTTCTTT,CASSPEGVTEAFF
TRBD1,TRBJ2-5,TRBV5-1,few,TGCGCCAGCAGCTTGTACTTTCGCCAGGGGGCATTGGAGACCCAGTACTTC,CASSLYFRQGALETQYF
TRBD1,TRBJ1-1,TRBV30,few,TGTGCCTCTCAGGGGGACATGAACACTGAAGCTTTCTTT,CASQGDMNTEAFF
TRBD1,TRBJ2-3,TRBV6-6,.,TGTGCCGCAGAGGGGGCTTCTAGCACAGATACGCAGTATTTT,CAAEGASSTDTQYF
TRBD1,TRBJ1-1,TRBV27,.,TGTGCCAGCGGAACGACAGGGGCGTGGAACACTGAAGCTTTCTTT,CASGTTGAWNTEAFF
TRBD1,TRBJ1-2,TRBV6-5,.,TGTGCCAGTAGGGACAGGCCTGGGGGCTACACCTTC,CASRDRPGGYTF